The sequence of this TCR beta chain was determined in a study of Ad26.COV2.S vaccination and SARS-CoV-2 variants. Study-level information: Administration of Ad26.COV2.S was intramuscular, either once or twice 56 days apart.

To note about this clone: Its antigen remains unknown.

As to treatment: roughly 19 received Ad26.COV2.S at low or high dose, single or two shots; roughly five received placebo; per-sample allocation not given. At day 63 after the first vaccine or placebo injection, samples were drawn. Study-wide points: Among vaccine recipients, spike-specific TCR breadth exceeded that of placebo recipients.

TCRdb's table, derived via immunoSEQ multiplex PCR, lists solely in-frame clones and lacks some. The data contain about 350,000 clones, about 85% of them singletons. The clonotype originates from a person between 18 and 59 years old who received the Ad26.COV2.S COVID-19 vaccine or a placebo. Here the sequenced sample was peripheral blood, taken in a trial of Ad26.COV2.S vaccine versus placebo.

As DNA, the CDR3 is TGCAGTGCTAGTACACATAGCACAGATACGCAGTATTTT. Translated, it gives CSASTHSTDTQYF. V is TRBV20-1 and J is TRBJ2-3; D is undetermined. The CDR3 runs to 13 residues. Trimming removed 3 bases at V and 0 bases at J, with 7 bases between. Looked up from germline, CDR1 is DFQATT and CDR2 is SNEGSKA (reference sequence).